Given below is one T cell receptor beta chain in context. Antigen specificity is unknown. The source of the sample is a study of cytomegalovirus exposure and HLA in healthy donors. Study background: The Caucasian-associated ancestry cluster held roughly 81% of roughly 400 genotyped donors. Study-level points and caveats: Researchers reported in a later analysis that a missense DCLRE1C variant was tied to TCR beta V- and J-gene trimming. Excluded were some V segments that proved indistinguishable, including TRBV6-2 and TRBV6-3. Later on, an analysis tied 15,000 to 20,000 TCR beta sequences to HLA alleles at 0.05 false discovery rate.

The PCR employed 60 Vbeta primers together with 13 Jbeta primers. Method: immunoSEQ multiplex PCR; TCRdb's copy keeps in-frame clones and lacks some. The profile shows around 200,000 clones, under 70% of them singletons. The germline V gene has CDR1 LNHDA and CDR2 SQIVND (reference sequence). V was pared by 5 bases and J by 12 bases, with 5 bases of the junction left unmatched. The CDR3 sequence is 12 residues long. The clonotype was recovered from a man between 35 and 55 years old in good health and CMV-seropositive. The source material was PBMCs. V usage is TRBV19 and J usage is TRBJ2-1; 9 bases map to TRBD1. For the CDR3, the DNA is TGTGCCAGTAGTCCCCTGGACAGGGGGCAGTTCTTC. It encodes CASSPLDRGQFF.